The 31 T cell receptor beta chains in this list originate from one sample, sequenced in a study of blood T cell repertoires in COVID-19 (dated by TCRdb to 2020 to 2022). Receptors were amplified or captured by the immunoSEQ multiplex PCR assay. Sourced from immuneACCESS, this table was stored by TCRdb with only in-frame sequences that have V and J called. A share of the clones is absent; for the studies checked, an unresolved V gene accounts for under half, and the remainder has no known explanation. This sample lists almost 400,000 clones; nearly 90% were detected once. Less than 2% of the sample belongs to the ten largest clones. Sequencing was done on a sample of PBMCs or T cells enriched from blood (not recorded which). The receptors come from a woman aged 25 to 39 who had recovered from COVID-19.

V is TRBV7-9 and J is TRBJ1-6; 8 nucleotides line up with TRBD1. Germline V gene lookup returns CDR1 SEHNR and CDR2 FQNEAQ (reference sequence). V was clipped by 5 bases and J by 6 bases; unmatched bases: 6. CDR3 length: 15 amino acids. This CDR3 is CASSPRDRPNSPLHF. The CDR3 DNA follows: TGTGCCAGCAGCCCCCGGGACAGGCCTAATTCACCCCTCCACTTT.

The V and J genes are TRBV10-1 and TRBJ2-3, with D unclear. The germline CDR1 and CDR2 sequences are WNHNN and SYGVQD (reference sequence). The CDR3 is made up of 13 amino acids. Trimming took 5 bases from V and 5 from J, leaving 11 bases between them. CDR3 region: CASSREVVDTQYF. CDR3 DNA sequence: TGCGCCAGCAGTCGAGAGGTAGTAGATACGCAGTATTTT.

Points on this clone: This sample also contains other DNA sequences that code for the same CDR3. The J gene is TRBJ2-1, the V gene TRBV12-3 or TRBV12-4; the D gene is possibly TRBD2 (5 bases). The germline V and J ends were trimmed by 3 bases and 6 bases, with 6 bases remaining between them. There are 12 residues in the CDR3. The CDR3 spells CASSLGANEQFF. DNA for the CDR3: TGTGCCAGCAGTTTGGGAGCCAATGAGCAGTTCTTC.

This chain links TRBV9 with TRBJ1-6, with D possibly being TRBD1 (6 bases). The CDR3 runs to 17 residues. Trimming stripped 3 bases from V and 0 bases from J, with 13 bases between. From germline, CDR1 is SGDLS and CDR2 YYNGEE. The CDR3 DNA is TGTGCCAGCAGCGAGGGGGGGCCGAGCTCCTATAATTCACCCCTCCACTTT. Residues: CASSEGGPSSYNSPLHF. Based on the CDR3 plus reference TRBV9 and TRBJ1-6, the full variable domain is DSGVTQTPKHLITATGQRVTLRCSPRSGDLSVYWYQQSLDQGLQFLIQYYNGEERAKGNILERFSAQQFPDLHSELNLSSLELGDSALYFCASSEGGPSSYNSPLHFGNGTRLTVT.

The chain joins TRBV19 to TRBJ1-5; 7 bases map to TRBD1. J was trimmed by 4 bases and V by 2 bases; bases with no gene match: 5. The CDR3 has 15 amino acids. From germline, CDR1 is LNHDA and CDR2 SQIVND (reference sequence). CDR3 sequence (DNA): TGTGCCAGTAGTATACTGACAGGGCAGAATCAGCCCCAGCATTTT. This translates into CASSILTGQNQPQHF.

The chain uses TRBV12-3 or TRBV12-4 and TRBJ1-2; D is unclear. Trimming removed 5 bases at V and 4 bases at J, with 5 bases between. The CDR3 covers 11 residues. The CDR3 sequence: CASSPGYGYTF. CDR3 DNA: TGTGCCAGCAGTCCCGGCTATGGCTACACCTTC.

This clone was picked up one time. The J gene is TRBJ1-6, the V gene TRBV3-1 (or the pseudogene TRBV3-2), with a weak D call TRBD1 (6 bases). This CDR3 comprises 14 residues. V dropped 6 bases and J dropped 9 bases, with 15 bases sitting between them. CDR1 is LGHDT, CDR2 YNNKEL, per germline (reference sequence). CDR3 protein: CASSSRQVVSPLHF. The DNA of the CDR3 is TGTGCCAGCAGTTCCAGACAGGTCGTTTCACCCCTCCACTTT.

In nucleotides, the CDR3 is TGCAGCGTTGCTGAGGGATACAATCAGCCCCAGCATTTT. Residues: CSVAEGYNQPQHF. The chain recombines TRBV29-1 with TRBJ1-5; D remains unclear. Trimming left V 4 bases short and J 3 bases short, with 10 bases between. Germline CDR1 reads SQVTM; CDR2 reads ANQGSEA. The CDR3 spans 13 residues.

V usage is TRBV30 and J usage is TRBJ1-1; 8 nucleotides line up with TRBD1. Trimming cost V 4 bases and J 0 bases; bases outside gene matches: 4. Per germline, CDR1 GTSNPN and CDR2 SVGIG (reference sequence). CDR3 length: 14 residues. This CDR3 reads CAWNRGGMNTEAFF. The CDR3 DNA reads TGTGCCTGGAACAGGGGGGGAATGAACACTGAAGCTTTCTTT.

As DNA, the CDR3 is TGTGCCAGCAGCTCACGGGACATCCTTAACTATGGCTACACCTTC. Protein sequence: CASSSRDILNYGYTF. V gene TRBV5-4 combines with J gene TRBJ1-2, with a weak D call TRBD1 (6 bases). The V end was cut by 3 bases, the J end by 1 base, with 13 bases between. Germline CDR1 is SGHNT and CDR2 is YYREEE (reference sequence). The CDR3 contains 15 residues.

The V gene is TRBV3-1 (or the pseudogene TRBV3-2), the J gene TRBJ1-3, with TRBD1 matching over 9 bases. The trim removed 3 bases at V and 5 bases at J, leaving 5 bases unmatched. Germline CDR1 is LGHDT and CDR2 is YNNKEL (reference sequence). The CDR3 spans 15 residues. The CDR3 DNA reads TGTGCCAGCAGCCACGGACAGGGGAATAGAAACACCATATATTTT. This translates into CASSHGQGNRNTIYF.

The chain links TRBV3-1 (or the pseudogene TRBV3-2) to TRBJ2-7; D gene unclear. The CDR3 contains 17 residues. Trimming took off 3 bases at V and 4 bases at J, with 22 bases between the two ends. Germline V lookup: CDR1 LGHDT, CDR2 YNNKEL (reference sequence). CDR3 bases: TGTGCCAGCAGCCATGCGTTCCCGACTGGTTTAGAATACGAGCAGTACTTC. Encoded protein: CASSHAFPTGLEYEQYF.

V is TRBV5-1 and J is TRBJ1-1; D unresolved. The CDR3 is made up of 15 amino acids. Germline lookup yields CDR1 SGHRS and CDR2 YFSETQ. Trimming stripped 0 bases from V and 2 bases from J, with 11 bases between. CDR3 residues: CASSLVARSNTEAFF. Written as DNA, the CDR3 is TGCGCCAGCAGCTTGGTTGCCAGATCTAACACTGAAGCTTTCTTT. Based on the CDR3 plus reference TRBV5-1 and TRBJ1-1, the full variable domain is KAGVTQTPRYLIKTRGQQVTLSCSPISGHRSVSWYQQTPGQGLQFLFEYFSETQRNKGNFPGRFSGRQFSNSRSEMNVSTLELGDSALYLCASSLVARSNTEAFFGQGTRLTVV.

This sequence joins TRBV28 and TRBJ1-1; 7 bases match TRBD1. The J segment lost 4 bases and the V segment lost 11 bases, leaving 13 bases of the junction unmatched. The CDR3 has 14 amino acids. Germline V gene sequence: CDR1 MDHEN, CDR2 SYDVKM. The CDR3 nucleotides read TGTGCCGCAGACCAGGGGGAGTGGAGCACTGAAGCTTTCTTT. Translated, it gives CAADQGEWSTEAFF. The entire variable domain, with the rest obtained from reference TRBV28 and TRBJ1-1, is as follows: DVKVTQSSRYLVKRTGEKVFLECVQDMDHENMFWYRQDPGLGLRLIYFSYDVKMKEKGDIPEGYSVSREKKERFSLILESASTNQTSMYLCAADQGEWSTEAFFGQGTRLTVV.

The rearrangement links TRBV5-1 to TRBJ2-5, with TRBD2 matching 9 bases. Germline V lookup: CDR1 SGHRS, CDR2 YFSETQ. J gave up 1 base and V 3 bases, and 16 bases lay outside the gene matches. This CDR3 is 19 amino acids long. The CDR3 DNA reads as TGCGCCAGCAGCTCGCAGAGACTAGCGGAGTCAGAGGTCCAAGAGACCCAGTACTTC. Translation: CASSSQRLAESEVQETQYF.

The chain joins TRBV10-3 to TRBJ1-6; possible D gene TRBD1, 6 bases. The CDR3 sequence is 16 residues long. V was shortened by 7 bases and J by 0 bases, with 13 bases between the two germline ends. CDR1 and CDR2 from the germline V gene are ENHRY and SYGVKD. The CDR3 reads CAIKGDGSSYNSPLHF. In DNA form, the CDR3 reads TGTGCCATCAAGGGGGACGGCAGCTCCTATAATTCACCCCTCCACTTT.

This CDR3 reads CASSVGSGGYTDTQYF. As DNA, the CDR3 is TGTGCCAGCAGCGTAGGCAGCGGGGGATACACAGATACGCAGTATTTT. The chain couples TRBV9 to TRBJ2-3, with 8 bases matching TRBD2. The V segment lost 0 bases and the J segment 2 bases; nucleotides outside the gene matches: 5. CDR1 is SGDLS and CDR2 is YYNGEE in the germline V gene. This CDR3 has 16 residues.

The chain uses TRBV5-1 and TRBJ2-7; 8 bases line up with TRBD2. The ends lost 4 bases at V and 4 bases at J; junction bases unmatched: 13. This CDR3 has 16 residues. Germline V gene data show CDR1 as SGHRS and CDR2 as YFSETQ. The CDR3, as DNA: TGCGCCAGCAGCCCCCAACCAGCGGGGGTAGAGTACGAGCAGTACTTC. Translation gives CASSPQPAGVEYEQYF.

Comments on this clone: Sequence at one end of the junction differs from germline and may be a read error. The rearrangement joins TRBV10-3 to TRBJ2-7, with 7 positions matching TRBD1. Germline V gene lookup returns CDR1 ENHRY and CDR2 SYGVKD. The CDR3 runs to 14 residues. CDR3 sequence: CAISEPGQTGVSFF. The CDR3 region has the DNA TGTGCCATCAGTGAGCCCGGACAAACAGGGGTATCCTTCTTC.

V is TRBV28 and J is TRBJ1-5, with 12 nucleotides matching TRBD1. The CDR3 totals 19 residues. CDR1 is MDHEN and CDR2 is SYDVKM in the germline V gene. The J segment lost 2 bases and the V segment lost 6 bases, leaving 14 bases of the junction unmatched. Here the CDR3 DNA reads TGTGCCAGCAGGACTCCCCGGGACAGGGGGCTGGTCGGCAATCAGCCCCAGCATTTT. This translates into CASRTPRDRGLVGNQPQHF.

This clone was found once. This chain joins TRBV6-5 and TRBJ1-6, with TRBD1 matching 9 bases. Germline loops: CDR1 MNHEY, CDR2 SVGAGI. The trim removed 6 bases at V and 6 bases at J, leaving 6 bases unmatched. The CDR3 is made up of 15 amino acids. CDR3 amino acids: CASRWTGVGNSPLHF. CDR3 in DNA: TGTGCCAGCAGGTGGACAGGGGTCGGTAATTCACCCCTCCACTTT.

This chain links TRBV18 with TRBJ1-1, with TRBD1 matching over 7 bases. The V segment lost 1 base and the J segment 3 bases; nucleotides outside the gene matches: 2. Germline V CDR1 and CDR2: KGHSH, LQKENI. CDR3 length: 14 residues. The CDR3 protein is CASSPQGADTEAFF. CDR3 DNA sequence: TGTGCCAGCTCACCACAGGGGGCCGACACTGAAGCTTTCTTT.

This clone was counted once. The V call is TRBV10-3, the J call TRBJ2-5, with 7 positions matching TRBD1. The length of the CDR3 is 15 residues. Germline-derived CDR1 and CDR2 are ENHRY and SYGVKD. V was clipped by 6 bases and J by 1 base; unmatched bases: 8. CDR3 region: CAISSRQGPQETQYF. CDR3 in DNA: TGTGCCATCAGCTCCCGACAGGGACCCCAAGAGACCCAGTACTTC.

This sequence joins TRBV7-9 and TRBJ2-7, with D perhaps matching TRBD2 (5 bases). The CDR3 length is 13 residues. Germline CDR1 and CDR2: SEHNR and FQNEAQ (reference sequence). V dropped 5 bases and J dropped 0 bases, with 8 bases sitting between them. This chain's CDR3 is CASSRDYSYEQYF. The CDR3 DNA sequence: TGTGCCAGCAGCCGAGACTACTCCTACGAGCAGTACTTC.

The chain has TRBV4-2 and TRBJ2-3; 11 positions agree with TRBD2. CDR3 length equals 18 residues. J gave up 0 bases and V 1 base, and 6 bases lay outside the gene matches. Germline-derived CDR1 and CDR2 are LGHNA and YNFKEQ. In DNA, the CDR3 is TGTGCCAGCAGCCAAGGAACTAGCGGGGGCACTAGCACAGATACGCAGTATTTT. Amino acids: CASSQGTSGGTSTDTQYF.

This chain joins TRBV3-1 (or the pseudogene TRBV3-2) and TRBJ1-4; TRBD1 is a possible D gene (6 bases). Germline assignment: CDR1 LGHDT and CDR2 YNNKEL (reference sequence). This CDR3 is 17 amino acids long. V lost 0 bases and J 0 bases, leaving 11 bases between the germline ends. Written as DNA, the CDR3 is TGTGCCAGCAGCCAAGATGGCAGGGGTGCAACTAATGAAAAACTGTTTTTT. Encoded protein: CASSQDGRGATNEKLFF.

The CDR3: CASSLGAETNYGYTF. The CDR3 DNA sequence: TGTGCCAGCAGCTTGGGGGCAGAAACTAACTATGGCTACACCTTC. The chain has TRBV5-4 and TRBJ1-2; D not certain. CDR3 length: 15 residues. Germline V gene data show CDR1 as SGHNT and CDR2 as YYREEE (reference sequence). V was trimmed by 0 bases and J by 0 bases, leaving 9 bases between them.

The chain couples TRBV5-1 to TRBJ2-2, with TRBD2 identical over 10 bases. The length of the CDR3 is 16 residues. V lost 1 base, J lost 7 bases, and 7 bases stayed unmatched. Germline loops: CDR1 SGHRS, CDR2 YFSETQ. Here the CDR3 DNA reads TGCGCCAGCAGCTTGACCGGGACTAGCGTGAGCGGGGAGCTGTTTTTT. Translating it yields CASSLTGTSVSGELFF.

V gene TRBV6-5 combines with J gene TRBJ1-2; 9 bases map to TRBD1. CDR1 and CDR2 from the germline V gene are MNHEY and SVGAGI. The length of the CDR3 is 14 residues. The V gene end was trimmed by 8 bases and the J gene end by 4 bases; junction bases not matched to a gene: 8. The CDR3: CASLPLGQGYGYTF. CDR3 coding DNA: TGTGCCAGCCTGCCGCTGGGACAGGGCTATGGCTACACCTTC.

This clone was detected only once. The rearrangement links TRBV10-1 to TRBJ2-1, with D possibly TRBD1 on 5 matching bases. The CDR3 runs 18 residues. The germline V gene encodes CDR1 WNHNN and CDR2 SYGVQD (reference sequence). Trimming stripped 0 bases from V and 7 bases from J, with 22 bases between. CDR3 in DNA: TGCGCCAGCAGTGAGTCGGGGCGTAGGGCTAGAGGTTGGAATGAGCAGTTCTTC. Translated: CASSESGRRARGWNEQFF.

This rearrangement joins TRBV7-9 to TRBJ1-2; possible D gene TRBD1, 6 bases. Per germline, CDR1 SEHNR and CDR2 FQNEAQ (reference sequence). CDR3 length equals 12 residues. V lost 4 bases and J 8 bases, leaving 11 bases between the germline ends. CDR3: CASSYRDKGYTF. In DNA form, the CDR3 reads TGTGCCAGCAGCTATCGGGACAAGGGCTACACCTTC. Full variable domain (missing parts from reference TRBV7-9 and TRBJ1-2): DTGVSQNPRHKITKRGQNVTFRCDPISEHNRLYWYRQTLGQGPEFLTYFQNEAQLEKSRLLSDRFSAERPKGSFSTLEIQRTEQGDSAMYLCASSYRDKGYTFGSGTRLTVV.